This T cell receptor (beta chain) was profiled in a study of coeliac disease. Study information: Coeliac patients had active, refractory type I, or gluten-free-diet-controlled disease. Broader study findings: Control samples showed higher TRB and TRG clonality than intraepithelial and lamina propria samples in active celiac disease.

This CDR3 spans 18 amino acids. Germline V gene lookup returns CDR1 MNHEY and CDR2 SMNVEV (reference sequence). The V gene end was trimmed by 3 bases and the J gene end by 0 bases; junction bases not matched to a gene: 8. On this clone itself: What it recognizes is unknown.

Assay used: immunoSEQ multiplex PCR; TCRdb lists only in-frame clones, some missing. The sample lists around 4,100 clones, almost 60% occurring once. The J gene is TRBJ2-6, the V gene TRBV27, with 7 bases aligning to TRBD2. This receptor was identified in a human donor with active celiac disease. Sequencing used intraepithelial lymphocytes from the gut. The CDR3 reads CASSFDEGGNSGANVLTF. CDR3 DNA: TGTGCCAGCAGTTTTGATGAGGGAGGGAACTCTGGGGCCAACGTCCTGACTTTC.